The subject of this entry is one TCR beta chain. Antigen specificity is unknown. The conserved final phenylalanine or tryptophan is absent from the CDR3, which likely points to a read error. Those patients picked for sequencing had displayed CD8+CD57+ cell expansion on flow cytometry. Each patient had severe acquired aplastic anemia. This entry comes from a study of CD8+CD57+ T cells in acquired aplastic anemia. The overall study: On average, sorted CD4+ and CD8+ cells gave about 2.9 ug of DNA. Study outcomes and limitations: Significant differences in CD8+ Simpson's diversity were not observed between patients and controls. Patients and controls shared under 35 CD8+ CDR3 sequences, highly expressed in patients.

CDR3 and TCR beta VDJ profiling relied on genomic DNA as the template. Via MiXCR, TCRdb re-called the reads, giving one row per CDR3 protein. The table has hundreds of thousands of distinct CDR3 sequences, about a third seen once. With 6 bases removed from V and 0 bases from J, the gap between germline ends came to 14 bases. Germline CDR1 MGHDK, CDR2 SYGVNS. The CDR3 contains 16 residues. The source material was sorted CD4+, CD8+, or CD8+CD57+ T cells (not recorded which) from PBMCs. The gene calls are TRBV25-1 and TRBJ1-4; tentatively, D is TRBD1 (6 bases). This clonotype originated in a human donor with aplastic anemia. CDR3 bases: TGTGCCAGCAGCTTAGCATCAGGGGCAACTAATGAAAAACTGTTTTGT. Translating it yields CASSLASGATNEKLFC.